What follows are 32 T cell receptor beta chains derived from one specimen sequenced in a study of T cell changes during pregnancy in multiple sclerosis. The assay was immunoSEQ multiplex PCR, and TCRdb's table has in-frame clones only and misses some. The sample consists of around 70,000 clones, 80% to 95% of them appearing once. The source material was CD4+ T cells from peripheral blood mononuclear cells, sampled after pregnancy. The receptors come from a female donor with multiple sclerosis, enrolled in a pregnancy study.

This sequence joins TRBV11-2 and TRBJ2-1; no clear D. Trimming shortened V by 5 bases and J by 10 bases, and 15 bases separated the two germline ends. The V gene's germline CDR1 is SGHAT and CDR2 FQNNGV. This CDR3 spans 13 amino acids. CDR3 nucleotides: TGTGCCAGCAGCCCCCTTGTGATGCGCGAGCAGTTCTTC. It translates to CASSPLVMREQFF.

The chain combines TRBV5-1 with TRBJ2-3, with 10 bases fitting TRBD2. With 3 bases clipped from V and 3 bases from J, the junction kept 7 bases outside the gene matches. The length of the CDR3 is 16 residues. Per germline, CDR1 SGHRS and CDR2 YFSETQ. The CDR3 sequence: CASSSQAGGLTDTQYF. DNA of the CDR3: TGCGCCAGCAGCTCTCAAGCGGGGGGGCTTACAGATACGCAGTATTTT.

CDR3 amino acids: CASSDVAGGPSTDTQYF. The CDR3 DNA is TGTGCCAGCAGTGACGTGGCGGGAGGGCCGAGCACAGATACGCAGTATTTT. This chain connects TRBV2 to TRBJ2-3, with TRBD2 matching over 9 bases. The CDR3 extends over 17 amino acids. V lost 3 bases to trimming and J lost 0 bases; unmatched junction nucleotides: 7. Looked up from germline, CDR1 is SNHLY and CDR2 is FYNNEI.

The V and J genes are TRBV18 and TRBJ2-1, with a weak D call TRBD1 (6 bases). Germline V CDR1 and CDR2: KGHSH, LQKENI. The CDR3 loop spans 15 amino acids. V dropped 6 bases and J dropped 5 bases, with 17 bases sitting between them. The CDR3 coding sequence is TGTGCCAGCTCTCCGCTGGCTAGGACAGACAATGAGCAGTTCTTC. Translated, it gives CASSPLARTDNEQFF.

The count of this clone is one. V is TRBV9 and J is TRBJ1-1; TRBD1 might be the D (5 bases). This CDR3 is 13 amino acids long. V was clipped by 6 bases and J by 2 bases, with 11 bases between them. CDR1 is SGDLS, CDR2 YYNGEE, per germline. The CDR3 region is CASTAGLNTEAFF. CDR3 in DNA: TGTGCCAGCACGGCGGGACTCAACACTGAAGCTTTCTTT.

The V call is TRBV2, the J call TRBJ2-2, with 9 bases identical to TRBD1. The CDR3 is 17 amino acids. Germline assignment: CDR1 SNHLY and CDR2 FYNNEI. Germline trimming cut 2 bases from V and 6 bases from J; bases unmatched to any gene: 10. The CDR3 bases are TGTGCCAGCAGTGAACAAGGACAGGGGATAATTGCCGGGGAGCTGTTTTTT. This sequence encodes CASSEQGQGIIAGELFF. The whole variable domain, filled in from reference TRBV2 and TRBJ2-2, reads EPEVTQTPSHQVTQMGQEVILRCVPISNHLYFYWYRQILGQKVEFLVSFYNNEISEKSEIFDDQFSVERPDGSNFTLKIRSTKLEDSAMYFCASSEQGQGIIAGELFFGEGSRLTVL.

The chain combines TRBV19 with TRBJ1-6, with TRBD1 identical over 9 bases. Germline CDR1 and CDR2: LNHDA and SQIVND (reference sequence). The ends lost 6 bases at V and 4 bases at J; junction bases unmatched: 1. This CDR3 has 14 amino acids. The CDR3: CASRTGGYNSPLHF. In DNA form, the CDR3 reads TGTGCCAGTAGGACAGGGGGATATAATTCACCCCTCCACTTT.

This chain uses TRBV5-1 with TRBJ2-2; a possible D gene is TRBD2 (7 bases). V lost 6 bases, J lost 3 bases, and 15 bases lay in between. The CDR3 loop spans 15 amino acids. Germline CDR1 and CDR2: SGHRS and YFSETQ. DNA of the CDR3: TGCGCCAGCACCACTTTAGGGGGGGACACCGGGGAGCTGTTTTTT. It is translated as CASTTLGGDTGELFF.

This chain joins TRBV19 and TRBJ1-2, with a possible D match to TRBD1 (6 bases). Looked up from germline, CDR1 is LNHDA and CDR2 is SQIVND (reference sequence). The CDR3 runs to 16 residues. The V end lost 5 bases, the J end lost 4 bases, and 20 bases lay between the germline ends. The CDR3: CASSSASRGLGYGYTF. The DNA of the CDR3 is TGTGCCAGTAGTTCCGCTTCCAGGGGCCTAGGCTATGGCTACACCTTC.

The chain has TRBV18 and TRBJ1-2; D possibly corresponds to TRBD1 (6 bases). V lost 2 bases and J 8 bases, leaving 12 bases between the germline ends. CDR1 is KGHSH and CDR2 is LQKENI in the germline V gene. This CDR3 has 13 amino acids. The CDR3 coding sequence is TGTGCCAGCTCACCAGGGACATCTAAAGGCTACACCTTC. As protein: CASSPGTSKGYTF.

The genes are TRBV27 and TRBJ2-7; 11 bases align to TRBD2. This CDR3 spans 15 amino acids. The trim removed 3 bases at V and 7 bases at J, leaving 8 bases unmatched. CDR1 MNHEY and CDR2 SMNVEV come from the germline V gene (reference sequence). The DNA of the CDR3 is TGTGCCAGCAGTTTGGCTAGCGGGAGGCCGTGGGAGCAGTACTTC. This codes for CASSLASGRPWEQYF.

V usage is TRBV7-2 and J usage is TRBJ2-7, with 8 bases fitting TRBD2. CDR3 length: 13 residues. Germline V gene lookup returns CDR1 SGHTA and CDR2 FQGNSA. V gave up 8 bases and J gave up 0 bases; unmatched junction bases: 3. CDR3 residues: CASAGGSSYEQYF. The CDR3 region has the DNA TGTGCCAGCGCGGGGGGAAGCTCCTACGAGCAGTACTTC.

The rearrangement uses TRBV6-1 and TRBJ2-7, with 9 bases aligning to TRBD1. Germline CDR1 and CDR2: MNHNS and SASEGT. Trimming at V came to 8 bases and at J to 2 bases, leaving 4 bases not matched to a gene. The CDR3 consists of 13 residues. CDR3 region: CASGRDRAYEQYF. CDR3 bases: TGTGCCAGCGGCCGGGACAGGGCCTACGAGCAGTACTTC.

The chain is built from TRBV2 and TRBJ2-7; 10 positions match TRBD1. The CDR3 has 15 amino acids. The V and J ends lost 6 bases and 4 bases, in that order; junction bases with no gene match: 9. CDR1 is SNHLY and CDR2 is FYNNEI in the germline V gene. CDR3 sequence (DNA): TGTGCCAGCAGAGAGACTCGGACAGGGGGTTACGAGCAGTACTTC. It yields the protein CASRETRTGGYEQYF.

The genes are TRBV5-1 and TRBJ2-1; unclear D gene. This CDR3 is 13 amino acids long. In germline, CDR1 is SGHRS, CDR2 YFSETQ. V was pared by 3 bases and J by 5 bases, with 9 bases between. CDR3: CASSSGVNNEQFF. The DNA for the CDR3 is TGCGCCAGCAGCTCCGGAGTAAACAATGAGCAGTTCTTC.

V usage is TRBV5-5 and J usage is TRBJ1-5; tentatively, D is TRBD1 (5 bases). Germline V CDR1 and CDR2: SGHKS, YYEKEE (reference sequence). V lost 4 bases and J 5 bases, leaving 22 bases between the germline ends. The CDR3 runs 17 residues. CDR3 amino acids: CASSLTSTGDWDQPQHF. For the CDR3, the DNA is TGTGCCAGCAGCCTAACATCGACGGGGGATTGGGATCAGCCCCAGCATTTT.

The gene calls are TRBV11-2 and TRBJ2-5; 9 nucleotides line up with TRBD2. Trimming cost V 8 bases and J 2 bases; bases outside gene matches: 3. Germline V gene data show CDR1 as SGHAT and CDR2 as FQNNGV. There are 13 residues in the CDR3. The CDR3 coding sequence is TGTGCCAGCTCTACTAGCGGGCAAGAGACCCAGTACTTC. Translating gives CASSTSGQETQYF.

The chain recombines TRBV19 with TRBJ2-1; 7 bases fit TRBD1. The germline gives CDR1 LNHDA, CDR2 SQIVND (reference sequence). V was pared by 0 bases and J by 0 bases, with 8 bases of the junction left unmatched. The CDR3 has 18 amino acids. Here the CDR3 reads CASSIEGTGASSYNEQFF. The CDR3 bases are TGTGCCAGTAGTATAGAGGGTACAGGGGCTAGCTCCTACAATGAGCAGTTCTTC.

The chain carries TRBV18 and TRBJ1-3; D gene ambiguous. Germline V gene lookup returns CDR1 KGHSH and CDR2 LQKENI. CDR3 length: 17 residues. The V end was cut by 0 bases, the J end by 4 bases, with 16 bases between. The CDR3 loop reads CASSPPTSGRSGNTIYF. CDR3 nucleotide sequence: TGTGCCAGCTCACCACCGACCTCAGGCAGATCCGGAAACACCATATATTTT.

The chain couples TRBV30 to TRBJ2-3; 8 bases are a match to TRBD2. J lost 4 bases, V lost 1 base, and 7 bases had no gene match. Germline loops: CDR1 GTSNPN, CDR2 SVGIG (reference sequence). The CDR3 totals 15 residues. CDR3 amino acids: CAWSDVGGVADTQYF. CDR3 nucleotides: TGTGCCTGGAGTGATGTCGGGGGGGTGGCAGATACGCAGTATTTT.

The V and J genes are TRBV7-9 and TRBJ1-4; 8 bases fit TRBD1. The V gene's germline CDR1 is SEHNR and CDR2 FQNEAQ (reference sequence). CDR3 length equals 15 residues. The V gene end was trimmed by 5 bases and the J gene end by 2 bases; junction bases not matched to a gene: 4. The CDR3 sequence: CASSRDRGTNEKLFF. The CDR3 DNA follows: TGTGCCAGCAGCAGAGACAGGGGCACTAATGAAAAACTGTTTTTT. Based on the CDR3 plus reference TRBV7-9 and TRBJ1-4, the full variable domain is DTGVSQNPRHKITKRGQNVTFRCDPISEHNRLYWYRQTLGQGPEFLTYFQNEAQLEKSRLLSDRFSAERPKGSFSTLEIQRTEQGDSAMYLCASSRDRGTNEKLFFGSGTQLSVL.

As DNA, the CDR3 is TGTGCCAAAACGGACAGGCCCTCTGGAAACACCATATATTTT. It yields the protein CAKTDRPSGNTIYF. V gene TRBV10-3 combines with J gene TRBJ1-3, with 7 bases lining up with TRBD1. Per germline, CDR1 ENHRY and CDR2 SYGVKD. Unmatched junction bases numbered 6, after V lost 10 bases and J lost 0 bases. The CDR3 has 14 residues.

CDR3 protein: CASSEGEGSYEQYF. The CDR3 DNA reads TGTGCCAGCAGTGAAGGGGAGGGGTCCTACGAGCAGTACTTC. V gene TRBV2 combines with J gene TRBJ2-7; TRBD2 agrees at 7 bases. V gave up 1 base and J gave up 1 base; unmatched junction bases: 1. This CDR3 contains 14 residues. Germline V gene sequence: CDR1 SNHLY, CDR2 FYNNEI.

The CDR3, as DNA: TGTGCCAGCAGCTCGACTAGCGGGAGTACCTACGAGCAGTACTTC. Its translation is CASSSTSGSTYEQYF. The V and J genes are TRBV5-4 and TRBJ2-7, with 12 bases lining up with TRBD2. CDR1 is SGHNT and CDR2 is YYREEE in the germline V gene (reference sequence). This CDR3 spans 15 amino acids. J lost 2 bases, V lost 3 bases, and 3 bases had no gene match.

The V gene is TRBV2, the J gene TRBJ2-5; the match to TRBD2 covers 9 bases. This CDR3 comprises 14 residues. V dropped 8 bases and J dropped 3; count of bases not matched to a gene: 7. Germline V gene sequence: CDR1 SNHLY, CDR2 FYNNEI. The CDR3 here is CASWAGGREETQYF. The CDR3 region has the DNA TGTGCCAGCTGGGCGGGGGGGAGGGAAGAGACCCAGTACTTC.

The V and J genes are TRBV1 and TRBJ2-5; the DNA was not used to check the table's D call, TRBD2. TRBV1 is termed a pseudogene. The CDR3 has 17 residues. The CDR3 DNA is TGCACCAGCAGTCAAGGACTAGCGGGGGATCTACAAGAGACCCAGTACTTC. Its translation: CTSSQGLAGDLQETQYF.

This rearrangement joins TRBV5-3 to TRBJ2-7; 11 nucleotides line up with TRBD1. TRBV5-3 is flagged as an ORF with uncertain function. V trimming: 3 bases; J trimming: 6 bases; junction bases outside the gene matches: 26. The CDR3 runs 21 residues. The DNA for the CDR3 is TGTGCCAGAAGCTGTGGAGGGGATAGGACAGGGGGCGTCGGGAGACCCCTCGAGCAGTACTTC. Amino acid sequence: CARSCGGDRTGGVGRPLEQYF.

This clone was counted between two and nine times. This chain links TRBV5-1 with TRBJ1-6; 8 bases are shared with TRBD1. Germline CDR1 and CDR2: SGHRS and YFSETQ. The J segment lost 10 bases and the V segment lost 5 bases, leaving 8 bases of the junction unmatched. This CDR3 contains 14 residues. Written as DNA, the CDR3 is TGCGCCAGCAGTCGCGCAGGGGGCGTCTCACCCCTCCACTTT. The encoded protein is CASSRAGGVSPLHF.

J is TRBJ1-4 and V is TRBV2; TRBD1 is a possible D gene (6 bases). In germline, CDR1 is SNHLY, CDR2 FYNNEI. The CDR3 contains 14 residues. V lost 7 bases, J lost 0 bases, and 9 bases lay in between. This chain's CDR3 is CASKGDTTNEKLFF. Written as DNA, the CDR3 is TGTGCCAGCAAAGGGGACACAACTAATGAAAAACTGTTTTTT. Combining the CDR3 with reference TRBV2 and TRBJ1-4 gives the whole variable domain EPEVTQTPSHQVTQMGQEVILRCVPISNHLYFYWYRQILGQKVEFLVSFYNNEISEKSEIFDDQFSVERPDGSNFTLKIRSTKLEDSAMYFCASKGDTTNEKLFFGSGTQLSVL.

J is TRBJ2-7 and V is TRBV19; maybe TRBD2 (6 bases). V shed 8 bases and J shed 2 bases, with 7 bases lying between them. This CDR3 comprises 11 residues. The V gene's germline CDR1 is LNHDA and CDR2 SQIVND (reference sequence). In DNA form, the CDR3 reads TGTGCCAGTGGGAGGCCCTACGAGCAGTACTTC. This encodes CASGRPYEQYF.

The J gene is TRBJ1-1, the V gene TRBV29-1; 10 bases fit TRBD1. Losses at the gene ends were 7 bases for V and 7 bases for J; bases not matched to a gene: 12. Germline V gives CDR1 SQVTM, CDR2 ANQGSEA. This CDR3 has 14 amino acids. The CDR3 loop reads CSADRGQMESEAFF. CDR3 DNA: TGCAGCGCTGACAGGGGGCAGATGGAGAGTGAAGCTTTCTTT.

The genes are TRBV6-1 and TRBJ2-7, with TRBD1 identical over 9 bases. J lost 1 base, V lost 10 bases, and 8 bases had no gene match. CDR1 MNHNS and CDR2 SASEGT come from the germline V gene. The CDR3 has 14 amino acids. CDR3 sequence reads: CATILGTGSYEQYF. CDR3 nucleotides: TGTGCCACTATTCTCGGGACAGGGTCCTACGAGCAGTACTTC.